This is a list of T cell receptor beta chains from one sample in a study of T cell responses to AZD1222 COVID-19 vaccine. This table comes from immunoSEQ multiplex PCR, and its TCRdb copy is limited to in-frame clones, with some not included. Among some 120,000 clones listed, around nine tenths were seen once. The material sequenced was peripheral blood, taken on day 0 of AZD1222 vaccination. The receptors stem from an adult in good health. The CDR3 runs from the conserved cysteine through the conserved F or W. The order of the fields is clone size, V gene, J gene, D gene, CDR3 DNA, CDR3 protein. The D gene is left open where the match is weak. The size entry is marked missing in some rows and otherwise reads once, few, many or a size class.

clone size: NA
V gene: TRBV6-5
J gene: TRBJ2-7
D gene: TRBD1
CDR3 DNA: TGTGCCAGCAGTTTCTCCGGGACAGCCTACGAGCAGTACTTC
CDR3 protein: CASSFSGTAYEQYF

clone size: NA
V gene: TRBV4-2
J gene: TRBJ1-5
D gene: NA
CDR3 DNA: TGTGCCAGCAGCCAAGATAAGGGGGGAGAACAGCCCCAGCATTTT
CDR3 protein: CASSQDKGGEQPQHF

clone size: once
V gene: TRBV4-2
J gene: TRBJ1-2
D gene: TRBD1
CDR3 DNA: TGTGCCAGCAGCCAAGGGACAGGGGGGGTTCAGGGCTACACCTTC
CDR3 protein: CASSQGTGGVQGYTF

clone size: NA
V gene: TRBV27
J gene: TRBJ2-1
D gene: TRBD1
CDR3 DNA: TGTGCCAGCAGTTTTTCAGGGGGCCGTTACAATGAGCAGTTCTTC
CDR3 protein: CASSFSGGRYNEQFF

clone size: NA
V gene: TRBV12-3/TRBV12-4
J gene: TRBJ1-1
D gene: TRBD1
CDR3 DNA: TGTGCCAGCACCTCGACAGGGACCAAGGAAGCTTTCTTT
CDR3 protein: CASTSTGTKEAFF

clone size: few
V gene: TRBV4-2
J gene: TRBJ2-7
D gene: NA
CDR3 DNA: TGTGCCAGCTCCCAGAAAGGGGCACCGAGGGAGCAGTACTTC
CDR3 protein: CASSQKGAPREQYF

clone size: NA
V gene: TRBV9
J gene: TRBJ1-2
D gene: TRBD1
CDR3 DNA: TGTGCCAGCAGCGGGACAGGTCCCTATGGCTACACCTTC
CDR3 protein: CASSGTGPYGYTF

clone size: once
V gene: TRBV5-6
J gene: TRBJ2-1
D gene: NA
CDR3 DNA: TGTGCCAGCAGCGATCCTCCAAGGGGAGTCTCCTACAATGAGCAGTTCTTC
CDR3 protein: CASSDPPRGVSYNEQFF

clone size: NA
V gene: TRBV6-5
J gene: TRBJ1-3
D gene: NA
CDR3 DNA: TGTGCCAGCAGTTACCAAGCCAGGTCCTCTGGAAACACCATATATTTT
CDR3 protein: CASSYQARSSGNTIYF

clone size: NA
V gene: TRBV13
J gene: TRBJ2-1
D gene: NA
CDR3 DNA: TGTGCCAGCAGCTTGACCGGGCTCTCCTACAATGAGCAGTTCTTC
CDR3 protein: CASSLTGLSYNEQFF

clone size: NA
V gene: TRBV19
J gene: TRBJ2-1
D gene: NA
CDR3 DNA: TGTGCCAGTAGTATTAGTTTTGCTGAGCAGTTCTTC
CDR3 protein: CASSISFAEQFF

clone size: NA
V gene: TRBV14
J gene: TRBJ2-1
D gene: TRBD2
CDR3 DNA: TGTGCCAGCAGCCATCGGATGGGACTAGCGGTTGGCAATGAGCAGTTCTTC
CDR3 protein: CASSHRMGLAVGNEQFF

clone size: NA
V gene: TRBV19
J gene: TRBJ2-1
D gene: NA
CDR3 DNA: TGTGCCAGTAGTATCACGGGGGCATTTGAGCAGTTCTTC
CDR3 protein: CASSITGAFEQFF

clone size: NA
V gene: TRBV3-1/TRBV3-2
J gene: TRBJ1-4
D gene: NA
CDR3 DNA: TGTGCCAGCAGCCAAGGGTTCCAGGAGAAACTGTTTTTT
CDR3 protein: CASSQGFQEKLFF

clone size: NA
V gene: TRBV6-1
J gene: TRBJ2-7
D gene: TRBD1
CDR3 DNA: TGTGCCAGCAGTGAAGGCACCGCGGGACAGGGGGCCGAGCAGTACTTC
CDR3 protein: CASSEGTAGQGAEQYF

clone size: NA
V gene: TRBV19
J gene: TRBJ1-5
D gene: NA
CDR3 DNA: TGTGCCAGTAGTATTTCCCTTTATAGCAATCAGCCCCAGCATTTT
CDR3 protein: CASSISLYSNQPQHF

clone size: NA
V gene: TRBV6-5
J gene: TRBJ1-4
D gene: NA
CDR3 DNA: TGTGCCAGCAGGTCGACGGGAAACCTGTTTTTT
CDR3 protein: CASRSTGNLFF

clone size: NA
V gene: TRBV9
J gene: TRBJ1-3
D gene: NA
CDR3 DNA: TGTGCCAGCAGCGTTGGAGGGGGATCTGGAAACACCATATATTTT
CDR3 protein: CASSVGGGSGNTIYF

clone size: NA
V gene: TRBV7-9
J gene: TRBJ2-2
D gene: NA
CDR3 DNA: TGTGCCAGCAGCCCCCCCGGGATCTCCACCGGGGAGCTGTTTTTT
CDR3 protein: CASSPPGISTGELFF

clone size: once
V gene: TRBV3-1/TRBV3-2
J gene: TRBJ2-6
D gene: NA
CDR3 DNA: TGTGCCAGCAGCCAAGATTGGGGGGCTGGGGCCAACGTCCTGACTTTC
CDR3 protein: CASSQDWGAGANVLTF

clone size: few
V gene: TRBV19
J gene: TRBJ2-6
D gene: NA
CDR3 DNA: TGTGCCAGTAGTAGGGGAGGTCCTGGGGCCAACGTCCTGACTTTC
CDR3 protein: CASSRGGPGANVLTF

clone size: once
V gene: TRBV12-3/TRBV12-4
J gene: TRBJ1-5
D gene: TRBD1
CDR3 DNA: TGTGCCAGCAGGAGACAGGGGGGGCAGCCCCAGCATTTT
CDR3 protein: CASRRQGGQPQHF

clone size: NA
V gene: TRBV7-8
J gene: TRBJ2-1
D gene: TRBD2
CDR3 DNA: TGTGCCAGCAGCGCGATTTGGGCGGGAGGGTATGAGCAGTTCTTC
CDR3 protein: CASSAIWAGGYEQFF

clone size: NA
V gene: TRBV4-3
J gene: TRBJ1-6
D gene: NA
CDR3 DNA: TGCGCCAGCAGCCAAGAAGGGATAGGGGCAACTCGAAATTCACCCCTCCACTTT
CDR3 protein: CASSQEGIGATRNSPLHF

clone size: NA
V gene: TRBV2
J gene: TRBJ1-5
D gene: NA
CDR3 DNA: TGTGCCAGCAAGATAAGCAAGCTAAGCAATCAGCCCCAGCATTTT
CDR3 protein: CASKISKLSNQPQHF

clone size: NA
V gene: TRBV6-5
J gene: TRBJ1-5
D gene: TRBD1
CDR3 DNA: TGTGCCAGCAGTCCCAGGGGGGAAAGCAATCAGCCCCAGCATTTT
CDR3 protein: CASSPRGESNQPQHF

clone size: NA
V gene: TRBV13
J gene: TRBJ2-7
D gene: NA
CDR3 DNA: TGTGCCAGCAGCTTAGGACAGGATATCCGCGAGCAGTACTTC
CDR3 protein: CASSLGQDIREQYF

clone size: NA
V gene: TRBV27
J gene: TRBJ1-2
D gene: NA
CDR3 DNA: TGTGCTACTAGGGGGTCGGTCTACACCTTC
CDR3 protein: CATRGSVYTF

clone size: once
V gene: TRBV15
J gene: TRBJ2-3
D gene: NA
CDR3 DNA: TGTGCCACCAGCAGTCAAAGGAAAAGCACAGATACGCAGTATTTT
CDR3 protein: CATSSQRKSTDTQYF

clone size: NA
V gene: TRBV4-1
J gene: TRBJ1-3
D gene: NA
CDR3 DNA: TGCGCCAGCAAGGACGATTACTCTGGAAACACCATATATTTT
CDR3 protein: CASKDDYSGNTIYF

clone size: NA
V gene: TRBV10-3
J gene: TRBJ1-1
D gene: NA
CDR3 DNA: TGTGCCATCAGTGAGTCGCCCCCGGGACCGCAGAACACTGAAGCTTTCTTT
CDR3 protein: CAISESPPGPQNTEAFF

clone size: once
V gene: TRBV12-3/TRBV12-4
J gene: TRBJ1-2
D gene: NA
CDR3 DNA: TGTGCCAGCACCCTTTCGGGAAACTATGGCTACACCTTC
CDR3 protein: CASTLSGNYGYTF

clone size: NA
V gene: TRBV5-1
J gene: TRBJ2-1
D gene: TRBD2
CDR3 DNA: TGCGCCAGCAGCTCCCCTCGTAGCGGGCAATACAATGAGCAGTTCTTC
CDR3 protein: CASSSPRSGQYNEQFF

clone size: few
V gene: TRBV5-1
J gene: TRBJ1-2
D gene: NA
CDR3 DNA: TGCGCCAGCAGCATGCAGGGAGTTCACTATGGCTACACCTTC
CDR3 protein: CASSMQGVHYGYTF

clone size: NA
V gene: TRBV5-4
J gene: TRBJ2-7
D gene: TRBD2
CDR3 DNA: TGTGCCAGCAGCCTAGCGGGAGACTTCGACGAGCAGTACTTC
CDR3 protein: CASSLAGDFDEQYF

clone size: NA
V gene: TRBV12-3/TRBV12-4
J gene: TRBJ1-2
D gene: NA
CDR3 DNA: TGTGCCAGCAGCACAGGGTTGATTGGCTACACCTTC
CDR3 protein: CASSTGLIGYTF

clone size: NA
V gene: TRBV30
J gene: TRBJ1-4
D gene: NA
CDR3 DNA: TGTGCCTTACAGGGAAGGGAAGAAAAACTGTTTTTT
CDR3 protein: CALQGREEKLFF

clone size: NA
V gene: TRBV29-1
J gene: TRBJ1-1
D gene: TRBD1
CDR3 DNA: TGCAGCGTCGGACAGGGGGACGGGGCTTTCTTT
CDR3 protein: CSVGQGDGAFF

clone size: NA
V gene: TRBV29-1
J gene: TRBJ1-1
D gene: TRBD1
CDR3 DNA: TGCAGCGTTGAGGTCATGACAGGGGGCTGGACTGAAGCTTTCTTT
CDR3 protein: CSVEVMTGGWTEAFF

clone size: few
V gene: TRBV29-1
J gene: TRBJ1-6
D gene: TRBD1
CDR3 DNA: TGCAGCGTTCGAGACAGGGCCGGTAATTCACCCCTCCACTTT
CDR3 protein: CSVRDRAGNSPLHF

clone size: NA
V gene: TRBV7-2
J gene: TRBJ2-2
D gene: NA
CDR3 DNA: TGTGCCAGCAGCTTGGTCACACTAGCGAACACCGGGGAGCTGTTTTTT
CDR3 protein: CASSLVTLANTGELFF

clone size: NA
V gene: TRBV2
J gene: TRBJ1-4
D gene: NA
CDR3 DNA: TGTGCCAGCTGCAGTGAAAAACTGTTTTTT
CDR3 protein: CASCSEKLFF

clone size: NA
V gene: TRBV5-5
J gene: TRBJ2-6
D gene: NA
CDR3 DNA: TGTGCCAGCAGCTCTGGGGGGTGGGACAGTGTGGCAGGGGCCAACGTCCTGACTTTC
CDR3 protein: CASSSGGWDSVAGANVLTF

clone size: NA
V gene: TRBV25-1
J gene: TRBJ1-1
D gene: NA
CDR3 DNA: TGTGCCAGCAGTGCCCTCACTGAAGCTTTCTTT
CDR3 protein: CASSALTEAFF

clone size: NA
V gene: TRBV18
J gene: TRBJ1-4
D gene: NA
CDR3 DNA: TGTGCCAGCTCACCGACAGAGGGAGGAAGAGAAAAACTGTTTTTT
CDR3 protein: CASSPTEGGREKLFF

clone size: NA
V gene: TRBV5-4
J gene: TRBJ1-2
D gene: NA
CDR3 DNA: TGTGCCAGCAGCCTTGGACCGGAAATAACCTATGGCTACACCTTC
CDR3 protein: CASSLGPEITYGYTF

clone size: NA
V gene: TRBV7-8
J gene: TRBJ2-1
D gene: TRBD2
CDR3 DNA: TGTGCCAGCGGACTGGCGGGAGAGTGGAATGAGCAGTTCTTC
CDR3 protein: CASGLAGEWNEQFF

clone size: NA
V gene: TRBV9
J gene: TRBJ1-6
D gene: NA
CDR3 DNA: TGTGCCAGCAGCGTTCGGTTAGAATCACCCCTCCACTTT
CDR3 protein: CASSVRLESPLHF

clone size: NA
V gene: TRBV7-2
J gene: TRBJ2-5
D gene: TRBD1
CDR3 DNA: TGTGCCAGCAGTCCCCAGACAGGGGGCTTGGAGACCCAGTACTTC
CDR3 protein: CASSPQTGGLETQYF

clone size: NA
V gene: TRBV7-2
J gene: TRBJ2-5
D gene: TRBD2
CDR3 DNA: TGTGCCAGCAGCCCTGGGGCCCTAGCGGGAGCACCCAATAGGACCCAGTACTTC
CDR3 protein: CASSPGALAGAPNRTQYF

clone size: NA
V gene: TRBV21-1
J gene: TRBJ2-1
D gene: NA
CDR3 DNA: TGTGCCAGCAGTCGGGAGTACTCCTACAATGAGCAGTTCTTC
CDR3 protein: CASSREYSYNEQFF

clone size: once
V gene: TRBV4-1
J gene: TRBJ1-3
D gene: NA
CDR3 DNA: TGCGCCAGCAGCCAACAGGGAAACACCATATATTTT
CDR3 protein: CASSQQGNTIYF

clone size: NA
V gene: TRBV30
J gene: TRBJ2-1
D gene: NA
CDR3 DNA: TGTGCCTGGGGGGGCACCGGGACCCATTACAATGAGCAGTTCTTC
CDR3 protein: CAWGGTGTHYNEQFF

clone size: NA
V gene: TRBV27
J gene: TRBJ1-1
D gene: NA
CDR3 DNA: TGTGCCAGCAGTACCTCTTGGGGTACCGGTGCTGAAGCTTTCTTT
CDR3 protein: CASSTSWGTGAEAFF

clone size: once
V gene: TRBV20-1
J gene: TRBJ2-7
D gene: NA
CDR3 DNA: TGCAGTGCACGACTCGTGGACGAGCAGTACTTC
CDR3 protein: CSARLVDEQYF

clone size: once
V gene: TRBV30
J gene: TRBJ1-2
D gene: NA
CDR3 DNA: TGTGCCTGGCAGGATTACTATGGCTACACCTTC
CDR3 protein: CAWQDYYGYTF

clone size: NA
V gene: TRBV11-3
J gene: TRBJ2-1
D gene: TRBD2
CDR3 DNA: TGTGCCAGCAGCTTAGGCCTAGCGGGATTCGATGAGCAGTTCTTC
CDR3 protein: CASSLGLAGFDEQFF

clone size: NA
V gene: TRBV9
J gene: TRBJ2-7
D gene: NA
CDR3 DNA: TGTGCCAGCAGCGCCTCCCTAAGGGGCCCCTACGAGCAGTACTTC
CDR3 protein: CASSASLRGPYEQYF

clone size: NA
V gene: TRBV20-1
J gene: TRBJ2-5
D gene: NA
CDR3 DNA: TGCAGTGCTAGTCGGGAGCCACCCCGAGAGACCCAGTACTTC
CDR3 protein: CSASREPPRETQYF